This T cell receptor beta chain was documented in a study of blood T cell repertoires in COVID-19. Looking at the study overall: Collection of acute and convalescent COVID-19 samples took place in the United States, Italy and Spain.

In the original processing: Reference gene primers were amplified, and this amplification served to estimate nucleated cell counts. Here immunoSEQ multiplex PCR was the method, and the copy in TCRdb shows in-frame clones only, minus some. V and J calls and clone size are those listed in that table; D and trimming were worked out from the DNA. This repertoire shows more than 200,000 clones, around 80% found once; its top ten account for about 10%. CDR1 is SEHNR and CDR2 is FQNEAQ in the germline V gene (reference sequence). With V trimmed by 3 bases and J by 3 bases, 5 bases remained unmatched. This CDR3 spans 16 amino acids. During active infection, Seattle patients enrolled and were then monitored through disease.

The TCR sequence derives from a woman aged 80 or older with COVID-19, enrolled during active disease. The chain has TRBV7-9 and TRBJ2-2; 9 bases line up with TRBD2. Sequencing was performed on peripheral blood. In DNA form, the CDR3 reads TGTGCCAGCAGCTTTTCAGCGGGGGGTTACACCGGGGAGCTGTTTTTT. This sequence encodes CASSFSAGGYTGELFF. The full variable domain, in which reference TRBV7-9 and TRBJ2-2 provide the parts outside the CDR3, is DTGVSQNPRHKITKRGQNVTFRCDPISEHNRLYWYRQTLGQGPEFLTYFQNEAQLEKSRLLSDRFSAERPKGSFSTLEIQRTEQGDSAMYLCASSFSAGGYTGELFFGEGSRLTVL.